The clone carrying this T cell receptor (beta chain) was recorded a few times. Its antigen is as yet unknown. V lost 6 bases and J 0 bases, leaving 24 bases between the germline ends. This CDR3 spans 18 amino acids. Germline-derived CDR1 and CDR2 are SQVTM and ANQGSEA. The record originates from a study of identical twins. Through template switching, a universal primer site was introduced, and the cDNA contained unique molecular identifiers. TCRdb re-called the 5' RACE reads with MiXCR, one entry per CDR3 protein. The repertoire holds approximately 690,000 distinct CDR3 sequences, with roughly 6% as singletons. Study results and caveats: Insertion counts were lower in abundant cord blood beta clonotypes, a trend that memory repertoires did not show. In zero-insertion analyses, partial confounding could arise from invariant MAIT and iNKT cells. Out-of-frame alpha sequences common to twins exhibited a surplus of low generation probability.

The sequence was obtained from a young man in good health. V is TRBV29-1 and J is TRBJ2-1, with a tentative D call TRBD2 (6 bases). Sequencing was carried out using naive T cells sorted from blood. CDR3 in DNA: TGCAGCGTCCCCTGGGTCGTGGGAGGCCGAAGCTCCTACAATGAGCAGTTCTTC. This codes for CSVPWVVGGRSSYNEQFF.